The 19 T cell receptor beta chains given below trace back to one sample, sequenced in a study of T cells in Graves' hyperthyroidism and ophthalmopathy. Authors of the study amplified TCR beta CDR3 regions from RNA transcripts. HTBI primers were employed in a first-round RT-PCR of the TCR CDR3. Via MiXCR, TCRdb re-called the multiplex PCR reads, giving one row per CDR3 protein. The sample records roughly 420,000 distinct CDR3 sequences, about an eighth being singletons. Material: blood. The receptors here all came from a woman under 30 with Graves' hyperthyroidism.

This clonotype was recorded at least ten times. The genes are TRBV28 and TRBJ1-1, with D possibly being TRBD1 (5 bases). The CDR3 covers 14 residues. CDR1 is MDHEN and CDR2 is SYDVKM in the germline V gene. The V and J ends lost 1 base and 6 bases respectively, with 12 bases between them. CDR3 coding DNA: TGTGCCAGCAGTTTATCGCCAGGAGGGGCTGAAGCTTTCTTT. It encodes CASSLSPGGAEAFF.

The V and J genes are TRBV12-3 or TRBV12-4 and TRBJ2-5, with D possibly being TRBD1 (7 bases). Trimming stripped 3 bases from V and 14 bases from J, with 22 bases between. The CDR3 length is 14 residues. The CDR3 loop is CASSFQGWRGRIYF. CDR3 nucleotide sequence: TGTGCCAGCAGTTTTCAAGGTTGGAGGGGGCGTATTTACTTC.

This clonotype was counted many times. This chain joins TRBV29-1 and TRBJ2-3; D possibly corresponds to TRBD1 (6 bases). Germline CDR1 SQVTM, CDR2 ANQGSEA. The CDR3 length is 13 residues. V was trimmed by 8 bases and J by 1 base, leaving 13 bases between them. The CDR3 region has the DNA TGCAGCCTCTTGTGGGGGCGCACAGATACGCAGTATTTT. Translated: CSLLWGRTDTQYF.

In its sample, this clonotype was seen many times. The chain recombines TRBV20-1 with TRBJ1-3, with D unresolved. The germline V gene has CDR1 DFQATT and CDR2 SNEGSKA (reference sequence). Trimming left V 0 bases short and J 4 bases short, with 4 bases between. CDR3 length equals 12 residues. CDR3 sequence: CSARDPGNTIYF. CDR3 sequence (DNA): TGCAGTGCTAGAGATCCGGGAAACACCATATATTTT.

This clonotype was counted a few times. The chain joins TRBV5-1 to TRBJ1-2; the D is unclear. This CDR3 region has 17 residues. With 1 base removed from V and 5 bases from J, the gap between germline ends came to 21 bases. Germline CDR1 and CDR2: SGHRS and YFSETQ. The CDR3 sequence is CASSLMSQSFTTYGYTF. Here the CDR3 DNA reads TGCGCCAGCAGCTTGATGTCGCAGTCTTTTACTACATATGGCTACACCTTC.

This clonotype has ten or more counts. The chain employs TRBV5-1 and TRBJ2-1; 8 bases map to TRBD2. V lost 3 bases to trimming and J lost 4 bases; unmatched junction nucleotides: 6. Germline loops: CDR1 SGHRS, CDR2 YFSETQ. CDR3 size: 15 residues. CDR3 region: CASSSAGGSYNEQFF. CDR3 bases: TGCGCCAGCAGCTCTGCGGGAGGTTCATACAATGAGCAGTTCTTC. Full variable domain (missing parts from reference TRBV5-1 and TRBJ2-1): KAGVTQTPRYLIKTRGQQVTLSCSPISGHRSVSWYQQTPGQGLQFLFEYFSETQRNKGNFPGRFSGRQFSNSRSEMNVSTLELGDSALYLCASSSAGGSYNEQFFGPGTRLTVL.

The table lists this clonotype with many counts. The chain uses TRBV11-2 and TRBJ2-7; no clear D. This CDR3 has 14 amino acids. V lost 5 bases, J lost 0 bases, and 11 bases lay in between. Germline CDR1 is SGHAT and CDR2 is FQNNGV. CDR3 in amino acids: CASSPGRNSYEQYF. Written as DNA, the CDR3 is TGTGCCAGCAGCCCCGGACGCAACTCCTACGAGCAGTACTTC.

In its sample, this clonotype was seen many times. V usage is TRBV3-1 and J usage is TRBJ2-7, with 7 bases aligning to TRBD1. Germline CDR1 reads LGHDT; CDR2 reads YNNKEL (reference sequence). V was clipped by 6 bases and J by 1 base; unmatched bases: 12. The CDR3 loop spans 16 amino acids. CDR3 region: CASSTWDRDKSYEQYF. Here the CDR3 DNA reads TGTGCCAGCAGTACTTGGGACAGAGATAAATCCTACGAGCAGTACTTC.

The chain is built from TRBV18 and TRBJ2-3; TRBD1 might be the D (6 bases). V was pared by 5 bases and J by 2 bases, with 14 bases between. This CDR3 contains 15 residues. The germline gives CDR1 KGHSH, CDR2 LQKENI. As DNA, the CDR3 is TGTGCCAGCTCAACACTGGACAGCCTCACAGATACGCAGTATTTT. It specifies CASSTLDSLTDTQYF.

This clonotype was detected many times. In DNA form, the CDR3 reads TGTGCCAGCTCACACGGACAGGCCAGCTACAATGAGCAGTTCTTC. Translating gives CASSHGQASYNEQFF. This chain uses TRBV18 with TRBJ2-1; 7 nucleotides agree with TRBD1. Germline V CDR1 and CDR2: KGHSH, LQKENI. The CDR3 loop spans 15 amino acids. V was pared by 4 bases and J by 3 bases, with 6 bases of the junction left unmatched.

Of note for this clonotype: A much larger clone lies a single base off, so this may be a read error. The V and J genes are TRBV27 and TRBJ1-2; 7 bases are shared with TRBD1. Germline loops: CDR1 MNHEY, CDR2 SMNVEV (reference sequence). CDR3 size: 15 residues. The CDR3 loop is CVSSLQGQRNYGYTF. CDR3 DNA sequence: TGTGTCAGCAGTTTACAGGGACAGAGAAACTATGGCTACACCTTC.

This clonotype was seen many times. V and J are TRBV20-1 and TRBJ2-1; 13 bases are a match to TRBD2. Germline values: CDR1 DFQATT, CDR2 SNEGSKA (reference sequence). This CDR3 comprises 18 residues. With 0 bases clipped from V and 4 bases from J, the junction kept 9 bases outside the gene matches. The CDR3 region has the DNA TGCAGTGCTAGAGATCGGACTAGCGGGAGTCTGGGGTACAATGAGCAGTTCTTC. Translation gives CSARDRTSGSLGYNEQFF.

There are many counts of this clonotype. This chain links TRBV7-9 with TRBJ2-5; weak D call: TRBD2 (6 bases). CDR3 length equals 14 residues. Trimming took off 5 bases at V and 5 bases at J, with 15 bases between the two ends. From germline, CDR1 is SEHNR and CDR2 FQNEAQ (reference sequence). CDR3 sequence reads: CASSARAGLETQYF. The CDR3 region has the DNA TGTGCCAGCAGCGCCCGGGCGGGGTTGGAGACCCAGTACTTC. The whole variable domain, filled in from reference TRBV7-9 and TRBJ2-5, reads DTGVSQNPRHKITKRGQNVTFRCDPISEHNRLYWYRQTLGQGPEFLTYFQNEAQLEKSRLLSDRFSAERPKGSFSTLEIQRTEQGDSAMYLCASSARAGLETQYFGPGTRLLVL.

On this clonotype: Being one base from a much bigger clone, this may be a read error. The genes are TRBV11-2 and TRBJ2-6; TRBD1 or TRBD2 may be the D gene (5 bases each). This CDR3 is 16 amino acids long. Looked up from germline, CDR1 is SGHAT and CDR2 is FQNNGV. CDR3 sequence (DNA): TGTGCCAGCATCCCGGGGCCATACTCTGGGGCCAGCGTCCTGACTTTC. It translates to CASIPGPYSGASVLTF.

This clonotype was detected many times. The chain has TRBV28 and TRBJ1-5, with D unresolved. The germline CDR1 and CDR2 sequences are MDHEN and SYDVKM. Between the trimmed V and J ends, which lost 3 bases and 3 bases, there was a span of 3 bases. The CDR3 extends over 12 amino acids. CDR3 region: CASSFTNQPQHF. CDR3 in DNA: TGTGCCAGCAGTTTCACCAATCAGCCCCAGCATTTT.

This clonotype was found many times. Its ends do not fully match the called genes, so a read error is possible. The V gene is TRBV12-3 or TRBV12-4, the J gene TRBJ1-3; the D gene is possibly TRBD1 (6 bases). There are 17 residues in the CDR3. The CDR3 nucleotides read TGTGCCAGCACTTTAGGAATAGGGGGGTCTATTGGAAACACCATATATTTT. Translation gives CASTLGIGGSIGNTIYF.

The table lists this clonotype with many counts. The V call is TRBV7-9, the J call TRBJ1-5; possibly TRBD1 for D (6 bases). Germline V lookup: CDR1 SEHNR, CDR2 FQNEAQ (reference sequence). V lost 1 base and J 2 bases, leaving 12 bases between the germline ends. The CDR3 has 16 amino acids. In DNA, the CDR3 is TGTGCCAGCAGCTTAGAGGGGGGGTGGGGCAATCAGCCCCAGCATTTT. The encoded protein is CASSLEGGWGNQPQHF.

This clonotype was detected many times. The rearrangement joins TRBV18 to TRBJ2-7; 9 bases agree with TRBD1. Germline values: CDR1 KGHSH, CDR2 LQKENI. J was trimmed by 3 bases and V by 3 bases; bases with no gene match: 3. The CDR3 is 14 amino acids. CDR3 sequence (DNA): TGTGCCAGCTCACCGAGGGGACAGGGCTACGAGCAGTACTTC. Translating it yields CASSPRGQGYEQYF.

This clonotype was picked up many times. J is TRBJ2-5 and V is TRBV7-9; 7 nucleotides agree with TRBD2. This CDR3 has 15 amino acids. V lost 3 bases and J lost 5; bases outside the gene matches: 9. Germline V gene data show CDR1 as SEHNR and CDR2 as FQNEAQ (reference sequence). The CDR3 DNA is TGTGCCAGCAGCTTGACGGGAGGCCCCCGGGAGACCCAGTACTTC. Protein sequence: CASSLTGGPRETQYF.